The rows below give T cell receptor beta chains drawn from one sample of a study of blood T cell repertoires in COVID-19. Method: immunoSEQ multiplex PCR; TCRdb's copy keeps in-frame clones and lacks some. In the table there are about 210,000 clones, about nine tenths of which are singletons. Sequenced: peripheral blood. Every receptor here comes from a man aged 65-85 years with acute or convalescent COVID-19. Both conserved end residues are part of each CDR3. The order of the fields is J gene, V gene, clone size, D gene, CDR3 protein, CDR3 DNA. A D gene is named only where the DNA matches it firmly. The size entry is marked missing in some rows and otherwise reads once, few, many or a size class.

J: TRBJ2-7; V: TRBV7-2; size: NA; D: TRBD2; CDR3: CASSFGLAGGGEQYF; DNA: TGTGCCAGCAGCTTTGGACTAGCGGGAGGAGGGGAGCAGTACTTC
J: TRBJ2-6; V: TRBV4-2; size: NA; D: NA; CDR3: CASSQGHLSGANVLTF; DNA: TGTGCCAGCAGCCAAGGACATTTGTCTGGGGCCAACGTCCTGACTTTC
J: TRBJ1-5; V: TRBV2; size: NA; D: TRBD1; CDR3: CASTGTGNSNQPQHF; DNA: TGTGCCAGCACCGGGACAGGGAATAGCAATCAGCCCCAGCATTTT
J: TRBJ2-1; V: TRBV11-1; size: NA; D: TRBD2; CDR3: CASALGGRGNEQFF; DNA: TGTGCCAGTGCATTGGGAGGGAGGGGCAATGAGCAGTTCTTC
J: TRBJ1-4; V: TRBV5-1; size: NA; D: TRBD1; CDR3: CASSLWQGATNEKLFF; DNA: TGCGCCAGCAGCTTATGGCAGGGGGCAACTAATGAAAAACTGTTTTTT
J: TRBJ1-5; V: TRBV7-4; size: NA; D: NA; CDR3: CASTHELGHNQPQHF; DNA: TGTGCCAGCACCCATGAGTTGGGCCACAATCAGCCCCAGCATTTT
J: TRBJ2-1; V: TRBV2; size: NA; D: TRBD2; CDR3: CASSAGGAASGDNEQFF; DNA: TGTGCCAGCAGTGCCGGAGGGGCGGCTAGCGGGGACAATGAGCAGTTCTTC
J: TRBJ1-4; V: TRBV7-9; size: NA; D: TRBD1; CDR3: CASSTRTGTNEKLFF; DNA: TGTGCCAGCAGCACCCGGACAGGGACAAATGAAAAACTGTTTTTT
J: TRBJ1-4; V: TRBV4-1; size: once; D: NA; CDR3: CASSQNRVEKLFF; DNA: TGCGCCAGCAGCCAAAACAGGGTTGAAAAACTGTTTTTT
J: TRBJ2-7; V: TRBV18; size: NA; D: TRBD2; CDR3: CASSPNSGSLSSYEQYF; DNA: TGTGCCAGCTCACCTAATAGCGGGAGCCTTAGCTCCTACGAGCAGTACTTC
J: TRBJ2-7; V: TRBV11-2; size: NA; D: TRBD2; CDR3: CASSLDRNSGRGAYEQYF; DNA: TGTGCCAGCAGCTTAGATAGAAATAGCGGGAGAGGAGCCTACGAGCAGTACTTC
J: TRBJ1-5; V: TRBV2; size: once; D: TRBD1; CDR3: CASRTTGNSNQPQHF; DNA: TGTGCCAGCAGGACGACAGGGAATAGCAATCAGCCCCAGCATTTT
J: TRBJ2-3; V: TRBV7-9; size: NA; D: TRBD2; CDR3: CASSLGTSGTDTQYF; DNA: TGTGCCAGCAGCTTAGGGACTAGCGGCACAGATACGCAGTATTTT
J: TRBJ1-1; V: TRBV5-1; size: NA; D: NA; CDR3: CASSLEAGTTEAFF; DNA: TGCGCCAGCAGCTTGGAGGCGGGGACCACTGAAGCTTTCTTT
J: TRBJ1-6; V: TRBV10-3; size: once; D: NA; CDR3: CAMQGRIGNSPLHF; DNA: TGTGCCATGCAGGGGCGAATTGGTAATTCACCCCTCCACTTT
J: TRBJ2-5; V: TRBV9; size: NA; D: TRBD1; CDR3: CASSVQGARETQYF; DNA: TGTGCCAGCAGCGTGCAGGGGGCGAGGGAGACCCAGTACTTC
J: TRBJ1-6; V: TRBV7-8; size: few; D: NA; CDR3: CASSDSLVWYNSPLHF; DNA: TGTGCCAGCAGCGACTCCCTTGTGTGGTATAATTCACCCCTCCACTTT
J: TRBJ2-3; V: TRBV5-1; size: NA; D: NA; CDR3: CASSLEPFQGDTQYF; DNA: TGCGCCAGCAGCTTGGAACCTTTTCAGGGAGATACGCAGTATTTT
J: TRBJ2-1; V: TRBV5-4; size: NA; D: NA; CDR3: CASSLGGGGNNEQFF; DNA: TGTGCCAGCAGCTTGGGAGGGGGAGGGAACAATGAGCAGTTCTTC
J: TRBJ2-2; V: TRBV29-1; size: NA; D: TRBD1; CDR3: CSARDRTGELFF; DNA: TGCAGCGCTAGGGACAGGACCGGGGAGCTGTTTTTT
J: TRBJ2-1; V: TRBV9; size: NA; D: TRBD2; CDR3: CASSGPGLAGGRGEQFF; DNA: TGTGCCAGCAGCGGCCCGGGACTAGCGGGAGGGCGGGGTGAGCAGTTCTTC
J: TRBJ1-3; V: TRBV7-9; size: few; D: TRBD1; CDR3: CASSLGDRAGNTIYF; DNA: TGTGCCAGCAGCTTAGGGGACAGAGCTGGAAACACCATATATTTT
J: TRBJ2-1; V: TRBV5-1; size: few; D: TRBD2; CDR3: CASSGLAGGRNEQFF; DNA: TGCGCCAGCAGCGGGCTAGCGGGAGGGAGAAATGAGCAGTTCTTC
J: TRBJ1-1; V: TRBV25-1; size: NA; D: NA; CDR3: CASSHPGKGGSTEAFF; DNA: TGTGCCAGCAGTCATCCGGGTAAGGGGGGGAGCACTGAAGCTTTCTTT
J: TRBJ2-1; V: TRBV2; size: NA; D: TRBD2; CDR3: CASSPGWSGGSNNEQFF; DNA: TGTGCCAGCAGCCCAGGTTGGTCGGGCGGGAGCAACAATGAGCAGTTCTTC